These T cell receptor beta chains were read from a single sample in a study of CD8+ T cells in alopecia areata. Produced via immunoSEQ multiplex PCR; TCRdb's table is partial and in-frame only. This table has over 100,000 clones, approximately 54% appearing once. The source was CD8+ T cells sorted from blood, collected at week 24, from a patient treated with tofacitinib. The receptors here all came from a human donor with alopecia areata. The CDR3 runs from the conserved cysteine through the conserved F or W. A D gene is named only where the DNA matches it firmly. Expanded clones are given a class, and other clones once, few, many or no size at all.

v_call: TRBV6-5
j_call: TRBJ1-1
clone_size: .
d_call: .
cdr3_nt: TGTGCCAGCCTAAGTCTCCGAGGCAATTTCACTGAAGCTTTCTTT
cdr3_aa: CASLSLRGNFTEAFF

v_call: TRBV9
j_call: TRBJ1-1
clone_size: .
d_call: .
cdr3_nt: TGTGCCACCGGGGGCGCCGACACTGAAGCTTTCTTT
cdr3_aa: CATGGADTEAFF

v_call: TRBV30
j_call: TRBJ1-5
clone_size: once
d_call: .
cdr3_nt: TGTGCCTGGACGATGGGGGGGAGCAATCAGCCCCAGCATTTT
cdr3_aa: CAWTMGGSNQPQHF

v_call: TRBV9
j_call: TRBJ2-7
clone_size: .
d_call: .
cdr3_nt: TGTGCCAGCAGCGTAGTAGGGTGCGAGCAGTACTTC
cdr3_aa: CASSVVGCEQYF

v_call: TRBV15
j_call: TRBJ1-3
clone_size: .
d_call: .
cdr3_nt: TGTGCCACCAGCAGAGATCGGGGCAACGGAAACACCATATATTTT
cdr3_aa: CATSRDRGNGNTIYF

v_call: TRBV5-6
j_call: TRBJ2-7
clone_size: few
d_call: TRBD2
cdr3_nt: TGTGCCAGCAGCTTGGCCGGTACGGGAGGCGGCTACGAGCAGTACTTC
cdr3_aa: CASSLAGTGGGYEQYF

v_call: TRBV5-6
j_call: TRBJ2-7
clone_size: once
d_call: TRBD1
cdr3_nt: TGTGCCAGCAGCTTAAGGACAGGGACCTACGAGCAGTACTTC
cdr3_aa: CASSLRTGTYEQYF

v_call: TRBV2
j_call: TRBJ2-1
clone_size: few
d_call: .
cdr3_nt: TGTGCCAGCATTTCTCGGGGGCAGTTCTTC
cdr3_aa: CASISRGQFF

v_call: TRBV4-1
j_call: TRBJ1-6
clone_size: .
d_call: TRBD1
cdr3_nt: TGCGCCAGCAGCCATGCCGGACAGGGAGCTTCACCCCTCCACTTT
cdr3_aa: CASSHAGQGASPLHF

v_call: TRBV9
j_call: TRBJ1-2
clone_size: .
d_call: TRBD1
cdr3_nt: TGTGCCAGCAGCGTAGCGAGGGGACAGCCTAACTATGGCTACACCTTC
cdr3_aa: CASSVARGQPNYGYTF

v_call: TRBV2
j_call: TRBJ2-7
clone_size: few
d_call: .
cdr3_nt: TGTGCCAGCAGCCCCGGTCCGACGGGCCGACCCTTCGAGCAGTACTTC
cdr3_aa: CASSPGPTGRPFEQYF

v_call: TRBV19
j_call: TRBJ2-5
clone_size: .
d_call: TRBD2
cdr3_nt: TGTGCCAGTAGTATCCGGCGGGGGGACGCTGGGGACACCCAGTACTTC
cdr3_aa: CASSIRRGDAGDTQYF

v_call: TRBV6-5
j_call: TRBJ1-6
clone_size: .
d_call: .
cdr3_nt: TGTGCCAGCAGTTTTAAGGGTTATAATTCACCCCTCCACTTT
cdr3_aa: CASSFKGYNSPLHF

v_call: TRBV6-5
j_call: TRBJ2-6
clone_size: .
d_call: .
cdr3_nt: TGTGCCAGCAGTTGGAACTCTGGGGCCAACGTCCTGACTTTC
cdr3_aa: CASSWNSGANVLTF

v_call: TRBV4-1
j_call: TRBJ2-7
clone_size: .
d_call: .
cdr3_nt: TGCGCCAGCAGCCAAACGCAGGGGTCCTACGAGCAGTACTTC
cdr3_aa: CASSQTQGSYEQYF

v_call: TRBV7-9
j_call: TRBJ2-2
clone_size: few
d_call: .
cdr3_nt: TGTGCCAGCAGCTTAGCCGTCGGTGCCGGGGAGCTGTTTTTT
cdr3_aa: CASSLAVGAGELFF

v_call: TRBV9
j_call: TRBJ2-5
clone_size: few
d_call: TRBD2
cdr3_nt: TGTGCCAGCAGCGTCGGGGGTGGAGCGGGGGCGCCGCAGGAGACCCAGTACTTC
cdr3_aa: CASSVGGGAGAPQETQYF

v_call: TRBV5-6
j_call: TRBJ1-5
clone_size: once
d_call: .
cdr3_nt: TGTGCCAGCAGCCGAGCGACGGGCAATCAGCCCCAGCATTTT
cdr3_aa: CASSRATGNQPQHF

v_call: TRBV14
j_call: TRBJ2-7
clone_size: .
d_call: TRBD1
cdr3_nt: TGTGCCAGCAGTCGAGGGACAGCCCCCTGGGACGAGCAGTACTTC
cdr3_aa: CASSRGTAPWDEQYF

v_call: TRBV10-3
j_call: TRBJ2-7
clone_size: .
d_call: .
cdr3_nt: TGTGCCATCAGTGACAGATCTCTTACTTACGAGCAGTACTTC
cdr3_aa: CAISDRSLTYEQYF

v_call: TRBV6-5
j_call: TRBJ2-1
clone_size: .
d_call: .
cdr3_nt: TGTGCCAGCAGTTTCCTGCAGGGGCCGCGAGATGAGCAGTTCTTC
cdr3_aa: CASSFLQGPRDEQFF

v_call: TRBV27
j_call: TRBJ2-7
clone_size: .
d_call: TRBD2
cdr3_nt: TGTGCCAGCAGTTGGGGTCTAGCGGGGGGTTTTTTGAGGCAGTACTTC
cdr3_aa: CASSWGLAGGFLRQYF

v_call: TRBV9
j_call: TRBJ1-1
clone_size: .
d_call: .
cdr3_nt: TGTGCCAGCAGCTCATCCCTGGGGACCGAGAACACTGAAGCTTTCTTT
cdr3_aa: CASSSSLGTENTEAFF

v_call: TRBV19
j_call: TRBJ1-5
clone_size: .
d_call: .
cdr3_nt: TGTGCCAGTGGGGGCCTAATCCGGCCCCAGCATTTT
cdr3_aa: CASGGLIRPQHF

v_call: TRBV4-3
j_call: TRBJ1-1
clone_size: .
d_call: .
cdr3_nt: TGCGCCAGCAGCCAACAAACAGGTACTGAAGCTTTCTTT
cdr3_aa: CASSQQTGTEAFF

v_call: TRBV5-1
j_call: TRBJ2-7
clone_size: .
d_call: TRBD1
cdr3_nt: TGCGCCAGCAGCTTGGAAGCGACAGGGGAGAGCTACGAGCAGTACTTC
cdr3_aa: CASSLEATGESYEQYF